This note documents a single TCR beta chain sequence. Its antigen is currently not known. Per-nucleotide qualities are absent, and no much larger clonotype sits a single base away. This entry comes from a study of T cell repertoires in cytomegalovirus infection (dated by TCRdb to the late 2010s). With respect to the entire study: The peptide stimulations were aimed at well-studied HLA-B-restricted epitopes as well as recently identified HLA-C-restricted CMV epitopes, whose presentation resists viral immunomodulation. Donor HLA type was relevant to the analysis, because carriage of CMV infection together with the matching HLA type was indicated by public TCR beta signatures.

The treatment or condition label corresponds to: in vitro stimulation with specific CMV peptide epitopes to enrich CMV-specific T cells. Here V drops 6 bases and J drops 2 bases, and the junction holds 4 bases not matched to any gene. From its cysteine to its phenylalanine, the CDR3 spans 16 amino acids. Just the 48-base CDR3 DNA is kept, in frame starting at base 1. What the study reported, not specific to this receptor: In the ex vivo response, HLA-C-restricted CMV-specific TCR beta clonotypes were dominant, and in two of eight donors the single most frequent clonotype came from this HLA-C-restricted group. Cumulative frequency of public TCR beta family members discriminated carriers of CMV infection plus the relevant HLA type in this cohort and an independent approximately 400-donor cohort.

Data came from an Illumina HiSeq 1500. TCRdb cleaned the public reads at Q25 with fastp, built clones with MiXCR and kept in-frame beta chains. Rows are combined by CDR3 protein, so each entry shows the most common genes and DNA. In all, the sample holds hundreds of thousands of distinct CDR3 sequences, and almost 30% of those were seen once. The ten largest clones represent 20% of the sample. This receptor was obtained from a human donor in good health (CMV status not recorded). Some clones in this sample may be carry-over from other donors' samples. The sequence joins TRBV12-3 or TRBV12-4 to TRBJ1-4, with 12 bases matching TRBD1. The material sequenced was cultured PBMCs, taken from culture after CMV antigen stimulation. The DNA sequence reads TGTGCCAGCAGGGGACAGGGGGCGAGCACTAATGAAAAACTGTTTTTT. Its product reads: CASRGQGASTNEKLFF.